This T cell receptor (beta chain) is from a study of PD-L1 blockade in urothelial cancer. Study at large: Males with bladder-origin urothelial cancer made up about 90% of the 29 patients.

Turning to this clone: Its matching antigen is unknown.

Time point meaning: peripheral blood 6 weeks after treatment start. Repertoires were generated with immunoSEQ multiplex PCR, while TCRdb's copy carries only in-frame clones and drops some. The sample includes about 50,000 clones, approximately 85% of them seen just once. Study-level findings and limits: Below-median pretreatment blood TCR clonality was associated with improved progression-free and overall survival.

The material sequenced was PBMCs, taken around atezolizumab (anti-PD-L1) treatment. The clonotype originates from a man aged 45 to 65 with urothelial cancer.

CDR3 protein: CASSYSLTNNQPQHF. The DNA of the CDR3 is TGTGCCAGCAGTTACTCGTTAACAAATAATCAGCCCCAGCATTTT. The V and J genes are TRBV6-5 and TRBJ1-5; D unresolved. This CDR3 contains 15 residues. Germline values: CDR1 MNHEY, CDR2 SVGAGI. V gave up 0 bases and J gave up 4 bases, with 10 bases separating them.